Given below is one T cell receptor beta chain in context. Per the original methods: The assay estimated nucleated cells by amplifying reference gene primers. TCRdb's table, derived via immunoSEQ multiplex PCR, lists solely in-frame clones and lacks some. The D gene and trimming were derived from the DNA, and the V and J assignments and clone size from that table. The sample has some 100,000 clones; almost 80% are singletons. CDR3 length: 16 amino acids. Germline-derived CDR1 and CDR2 are SGHVS and FNYEAQ. V lost 0 bases, J lost 2 bases, and 13 bases lay in between. The sample is drawn from a study of blood T cell repertoires in COVID-19. On the study more broadly: Acute and convalescent COVID-19 specimens originated in the United States, Italy and Spain. PBMCs, B-cell-depleted T cells, or T cells were the source of the cDNA or gDNA that made up the material.

V and J are TRBV7-6 and TRBJ2-5; a possible D gene is TRBD2 (5 bases). The clonotype comes from a human donor in a cohort sampled during active COVID-19. The sequenced material came from peripheral blood. Here the CDR3 reads CASSLALGGGQETQYF. As DNA, the CDR3 is TGTGCCAGCAGCTTAGCGCTTGGAGGCGGTCAAGAGACCCAGTACTTC.